This TCR beta chain was found in a study of identical twins. V was pared by 2 bases and J by 6 bases, with 16 bases between. The CDR3 totals 16 residues. Per germline, CDR1 MNHEY and CDR2 SVGAGI. TCRdb reanalysed the 5' RACE reads using MiXCR and keeps one entry per CDR3 protein. The table includes 100,000 or so distinct CDR3 sequences, roughly 6% detected once. The receptor comes from a woman aged 50 to 65 in good health. The gene calls are TRBV6-5 and TRBJ2-2, with D possibly TRBD2 on 6 matching bases. Sample: memory T cells sorted from blood. In DNA form, the CDR3 reads TGTGCCAGCAGTTACGGGGCGGGAAGAATCGCCGGGGAGCTGTTTTTT. It codes for CASSYGAGRIAGELFF.